This is a list of T cell receptor beta chains from one sample in a study of shared clonotypes between healthy human individuals. The repertoire was sequenced with immunoSEQ multiplex PCR; TCRdb's copy has only in-frame clones and lacks some. The sample carries roughly 2,500,000 clones, roughly 93% recorded once. Sequencing was performed on naive CD4+ T cells from PBMCs. The receptors here all came from a man younger than 35 in good health. Some clones in this sample may be carry-over from other donors' samples. Each CDR3 is given with its conserved first and last residue. Fields, in order: V gene, D gene, clone size, J gene, CDR3 DNA, CDR3 protein. A D gene is named only where the DNA matches it firmly. Clone size is stated in some rows and not others, as once, few, many or a class when expanded.

TRBV27	NA	NA	TRBJ1-2	TGTGCCAGCAGTCCCATACCATTAGCTAACTATGGCTACACCTTC	CASSPIPLANYGYTF
TRBV5-1	NA	NA	TRBJ2-4	TGCGCCAGCAGCTCCGGGCTTAGTGAGGACATTCAGTACTTC	CASSSGLSEDIQYF
TRBV9	NA	NA	TRBJ2-5	TGTGCCAGCAGCGACCAAGAGACCCAGTACTTC	CASSDQETQYF
TRBV5-4	TRBD2	NA	TRBJ2-3	TGTGCCAGCAGCTTGAGATTAGCGGGAGGAACAGATACGCAGTATTTT	CASSLRLAGGTDTQYF
TRBV5-1	TRBD1	few	TRBJ1-2	TGCGCCAGCAGCATTACCGGACAGGTCGATGGCTACACCTTC	CASSITGQVDGYTF
TRBV5-4	TRBD1	NA	TRBJ2-7	TGTGCCAGCAGCTTGGGACAGGGGGTTTCCTCCGAGCAGTACTTC	CASSLGQGVSSEQYF
TRBV29-1	NA	NA	TRBJ2-5	TGCAGCGTTGAAGAAGTGGAGACCCAGTACTTC	CSVEEVETQYF
TRBV2	NA	NA	TRBJ1-4	TGTGCCAGCAGTGAAGTTGGCCTGATCGGACAGCCTGCTTCTAATGAAAAACTGTTTTTT	CASSEVGLIGQPASNEKLFF
TRBV7-6	NA	NA	TRBJ2-3	TGTGCCAGCACCAAAAGACCGATCAGCGGGTCCCCAGATACGCAGTATTTT	CASTKRPISGSPDTQYF
TRBV6-6	NA	NA	TRBJ1-6	TGTGCCAGCAGTTTTAGCGATAATTCACCCCTCCACTTT	CASSFSDNSPLHF
TRBV18	TRBD1	NA	TRBJ1-4	TGTGCCAGCTCACCCGGGACAGGGAGTGAAAAACTGTTTTTT	CASSPGTGSEKLFF
TRBV7-6	NA	NA	TRBJ2-3	TGTGCCAGCAGCTTGGATACGGCACAGACTACGCAGTATTTT	CASSLDTAQTTQYF
TRBV2	TRBD2	NA	TRBJ2-7	TGTGCCAGCGGGACTAGCGGGGGATCTAGCAGCGAGCAGTACTTC	CASGTSGGSSSEQYF
TRBV30	NA	few	TRBJ1-5	TGTGCCTGGAGTGGCCAGGTGGATCAGCCCCAGCATTTT	CAWSGQVDQPQHF
TRBV15	NA	NA	TRBJ1-4	TGTGCCACCAGCAGAGATCCCAGGGTGGGGGGTGAAAAACTGTTTTTT	CATSRDPRVGGEKLFF
TRBV27	TRBD1	NA	TRBJ2-7	TGTGCCAGCAGCCCCTCGGTCGGGACAGGGGTTCACGAGCAGTACTTC	CASSPSVGTGVHEQYF
TRBV20-1	NA	NA	TRBJ2-7	TGCAGTGCTCTAGAGTTACGGGAGCAGTACTTC	CSALELREQYF
TRBV5-1	NA	NA	TRBJ1-2	TGCGCCAGCAGCTCACAGAACAACTATGGCTACACCTTC	CASSSQNNYGYTF
TRBV7-2	TRBD1	NA	TRBJ1-5	TGTGCCAGCAGCTTCACAGGGGGCCAGGGTCAGCCCCAGCATTTT	CASSFTGGQGQPQHF
TRBV6-1	NA	NA	TRBJ2-7	TGTGCCAGCAGTGAAGCCTTGGTCGGGAGAGGGTCCTACGAGCAGTACTTC	CASSEALVGRGSYEQYF
TRBV28	TRBD1	NA	TRBJ2-7	TGTGCCAGCAGTTTTTACAGGGGGACCTACGAGCAGTACTTC	CASSFYRGTYEQYF
TRBV5-1	TRBD2	NA	TRBJ2-1	TGCGCCAGCAGCTCTTATACCGGGACTAGCGCTTACAATGAGCAGTTCTTC	CASSSYTGTSAYNEQFF
TRBV9	NA	NA	TRBJ2-3	TGTGCCAGCAGCGTAGGCCCCCGCACAGATACGCAGTATTTT	CASSVGPRTDTQYF
TRBV10-3	NA	NA	TRBJ2-7	TGTGCCTCAGGGGGGCTTCCCTACGAGCAGTACTTC	CASGGLPYEQYF
TRBV30	TRBD1	NA	TRBJ1-2	TGTGCCTGGAGTACCCTGGACAGGGGCGGCGGCTACACCTTC	CAWSTLDRGGGYTF
TRBV18	NA	NA	TRBJ1-4	TGTGCCAGCTCACCAGGACGACGAGATGAAAAACTGTTTTTT	CASSPGRRDEKLFF
TRBV27	TRBD2	NA	TRBJ2-3	TGTGCCAGCAGGGGACTAGCGGCCACAGATACGCAGTATTTT	CASRGLAATDTQYF
TRBV4-2	TRBD2	NA	TRBJ2-5	TGTGCCAGCAGCCCCGCGGGGGGGCCCCCGAGGGAGACCCAGTACTTC	CASSPAGGPPRETQYF
TRBV7-2	TRBD1	NA	TRBJ1-3	TGTGCCAGCAGCTTAGTAGGGGGCCCTGGAAACACCATATATTTT	CASSLVGGPGNTIYF
TRBV5-8	NA	NA	TRBJ1-5	TGTGCCAGCAGCTTGTTCGGGGGGTTAAGCAATCAGCCCCAGCATTTT	CASSLFGGLSNQPQHF
TRBV2	NA	NA	TRBJ2-7	TGTGCCAGCAGTGTTAAACGTGGGCATACTTATGGCGAGCAGTACTTC	CASSVKRGHTYGEQYF
TRBV10-3	NA	NA	TRBJ2-7	TGTGCCATCCGTGGTGTCCACGAGCAGTACTTC	CAIRGVHEQYF
TRBV28	NA	NA	TRBJ2-7	TGTGCCAGCAGCTCTCTAGACGAGCAGTACTTC	CASSSLDEQYF
TRBV7-8	TRBD2	NA	TRBJ2-7	TGTGCCAGCAGCTCTCAAGCGGGAGGGCCACACGAGCAGTACTTC	CASSSQAGGPHEQYF
TRBV19	NA	NA	TRBJ1-5	TGTGCCAGTAGTCCCCAACCCGGGAGTGATGGCAATCAGCCCCAGCATTTT	CASSPQPGSDGNQPQHF
TRBV11-2	NA	NA	TRBJ2-1	TGTGCCAGCAGCCTTAGCGGAGGGTACAATGAGCAGTTCTTC	CASSLSGGYNEQFF
TRBV28	NA	NA	TRBJ2-7	TGTGCCAGCAGTCCCGGGGGGGACAGGAACTCCTACGAGCAGTACTTC	CASSPGGDRNSYEQYF
TRBV25-1	TRBD1	once	TRBJ1-2	TGTGCCAGCAGTGCTGACAGGGGGGGCTATGGCTACACCTTC	CASSADRGGYGYTF
TRBV6-5	NA	once	TRBJ2-7	TGTGCCAGCAGTTACGACAAGAGCTCCTACGAGCAGTACTTC	CASSYDKSSYEQYF